A selection of T cell receptor beta chains follows, all from one sample in a study of PD-1 blockade in classical Hodgkin lymphoma. Assay used: immunoSEQ multiplex PCR; TCRdb lists only in-frame clones, some missing. The sample lists over 9,000 clones; 65% to 90% were seen once. Material for sequencing was CD8+ T cells from blood. The receptors here all came from a human donor with classical Hodgkin lymphoma. Each CDR3 is given with its conserved first and last residue. Fields, in order: clone size, J gene, V gene, D gene, CDR3 length, CDR3 protein, CDR3 DNA. The D gene is left open where the match is weak. The listing skips clone size in some rows; elsewhere it reads once, few, many or a size class.

clone size: NA
J gene: TRBJ2-7
V gene: TRBV4-3
D gene: NA
CDR3 length: 15
CDR3 protein: CASSQDLYGTYEQYF
CDR3 DNA: TGCGCCAGCAGCCAAGATCTATATGGGACCTACGAGCAGTACTTC

clone size: NA
J gene: TRBJ2-7
V gene: TRBV6-5
D gene: NA
CDR3 length: 15
CDR3 protein: CASSPVQGSFYEQYF
CDR3 DNA: TGTGCCAGCAGTCCCGTACAGGGCAGTTTCTACGAGCAGTACTTC

clone size: NA
J gene: TRBJ1-1
V gene: TRBV10-2
D gene: TRBD1
CDR3 length: 12
CDR3 protein: CASRGQERGAFF
CDR3 DNA: TGCGCCAGCAGGGGACAGGAACGAGGAGCTTTCTTT

clone size: once
J gene: TRBJ2-7
V gene: TRBV7-7
D gene: NA
CDR3 length: 15
CDR3 protein: CASSLRDGGSYEQYF
CDR3 DNA: TGTGCCAGCAGCCTCCGGGACGGCGGGTCCTACGAGCAGTACTTC

clone size: few
J gene: TRBJ1-2
V gene: TRBV18
D gene: NA
CDR3 length: 14
CDR3 protein: CASSLYTSTYGYTF
CDR3 DNA: TGTGCCAGCTCATTATACACTAGTACCTATGGCTACACCTTC

clone size: NA
J gene: TRBJ2-1
V gene: TRBV2
D gene: NA
CDR3 length: 14
CDR3 protein: CASIPWVSYNEQFF
CDR3 DNA: TGTGCCAGCATCCCATGGGTCTCCTACAATGAGCAGTTCTTC

clone size: NA
J gene: TRBJ1-4
V gene: TRBV10-3
D gene: NA
CDR3 length: 15
CDR3 protein: CAISESQGINEKLFF
CDR3 DNA: TGTGCCATCAGTGAGTCTCAGGGTATTAATGAAAAACTGTTTTTT

clone size: NA
J gene: TRBJ2-7
V gene: TRBV2
D gene: TRBD1
CDR3 length: 16
CDR3 protein: CARGGSGDRASYEQYF
CDR3 DNA: TGTGCCAGAGGAGGGTCAGGGGACAGGGCTTCCTACGAGCAGTACTTC

clone size: NA
J gene: TRBJ2-1
V gene: TRBV28
D gene: NA
CDR3 length: 14
CDR3 protein: CASSLRRGRDEQFF
CDR3 DNA: TGTGCCAGCAGTCTTCGTAGGGGACGGGATGAGCAGTTCTTC

clone size: once
J gene: TRBJ1-1
V gene: TRBV18
D gene: TRBD1
CDR3 length: 15
CDR3 protein: CASSPYRGRDTEAFF
CDR3 DNA: TGTGCCAGCTCACCATACAGGGGGCGAGACACTGAAGCTTTCTTT

clone size: NA
J gene: TRBJ2-5
V gene: TRBV12-5
D gene: TRBD1
CDR3 length: 16
CDR3 protein: CASGLVPDRAQETQYF
CDR3 DNA: TGTGCTAGTGGTTTGGTACCCGACAGGGCTCAAGAGACCCAGTACTTC

clone size: few
J gene: TRBJ1-1
V gene: TRBV27
D gene: NA
CDR3 length: 13
CDR3 protein: CASSFAARTEAFF
CDR3 DNA: TGTGCCAGCAGTTTTGCGGCTCGTACTGAAGCTTTCTTT

clone size: NA
J gene: TRBJ2-7
V gene: TRBV19
D gene: TRBD1
CDR3 length: 15
CDR3 protein: CASSISDRGLGEQYF
CDR3 DNA: TGTGCCAGTAGTATATCGGACAGGGGGCTGGGCGAGCAGTACTTC

clone size: NA
J gene: TRBJ2-1
V gene: TRBV10-3
D gene: NA
CDR3 length: 14
CDR3 protein: CAISSARGDNEQFF
CDR3 DNA: TGTGCCATCAGTTCAGCCCGGGGAGACAATGAGCAGTTCTTC

clone size: NA
J gene: TRBJ1-3
V gene: TRBV30
D gene: NA
CDR3 length: 16
CDR3 protein: CAWSAPRRYSGNTIYF
CDR3 DNA: TGTGCCTGGAGTGCGCCCAGGAGGTACTCTGGAAACACCATATATTTT

clone size: NA
J gene: TRBJ2-3
V gene: TRBV13
D gene: NA
CDR3 length: 16
CDR3 protein: CASSLSGQASTDTQYF
CDR3 DNA: TGTGCCAGCAGCTTATCGGGCCAGGCTAGCACAGATACGCAGTATTTT

clone size: once
J gene: TRBJ2-2
V gene: TRBV4-3
D gene: NA
CDR3 length: 18
CDR3 protein: CASSQRDLHEGGYGELFF
CDR3 DNA: TGCGCCAGCAGCCAAAGGGACCTACATGAAGGGGGGTACGGGGAGCTGTTTTTT

clone size: few
J gene: TRBJ2-5
V gene: TRBV7-6
D gene: NA
CDR3 length: 16
CDR3 protein: CASSPGWAAKGETQYF
CDR3 DNA: TGTGCCAGCAGCCCCGGTTGGGCAGCTAAAGGGGAGACCCAGTACTTC

clone size: NA
J gene: TRBJ1-2
V gene: TRBV7-3
D gene: TRBD1
CDR3 length: 13
CDR3 protein: CASSLTSGTGFTF
CDR3 DNA: TGTGCCAGCAGCTTAACGTCCGGGACAGGGTTTACCTTC

clone size: once
J gene: TRBJ1-4
V gene: TRBV6-1
D gene: NA
CDR3 length: 14
CDR3 protein: CASSEERLNEKLFF
CDR3 DNA: TGTGCCAGCAGTGAGGAGAGGTTAAATGAAAAACTGTTTTTT

clone size: NA
J gene: TRBJ2-3
V gene: TRBV5-4
D gene: TRBD2
CDR3 length: 16
CDR3 protein: CASSYPSGVGTDTQYF
CDR3 DNA: TGTGCCAGCAGCTATCCTAGCGGGGTAGGGACAGATACGCAGTATTTT

clone size: NA
J gene: TRBJ1-3
V gene: TRBV18
D gene: NA
CDR3 length: 15
CDR3 protein: CASRHRETLGNTIYF
CDR3 DNA: TGTGCCAGCCGACACAGGGAGACTCTCGGAAACACCATATATTTT

clone size: NA
J gene: TRBJ2-1
V gene: TRBV19
D gene: TRBD1
CDR3 length: 16
CDR3 protein: CASSTETGVTYNEQFF
CDR3 DNA: TGTGCCAGTAGTACAGAGACAGGGGTCACGTACAATGAGCAGTTCTTC

clone size: NA
J gene: TRBJ1-5
V gene: TRBV23-1
D gene: TRBD1
CDR3 length: 22
CDR3 protein: CASSQWGIADRGSEYSNQPQHF
CDR3 DNA: TGCGCCAGCAGTCAATGGGGAATTGCGGACAGGGGAAGTGAGTATAGCAATCAGCCCCAGCATTTT

clone size: NA
J gene: TRBJ2-3
V gene: TRBV6-1
D gene: NA
CDR3 length: 14
CDR3 protein: CASTEDIVTDTQYF
CDR3 DNA: TGTGCCAGCACCGAGGATATTGTGACAGATACGCAGTATTTT

clone size: NA
J gene: TRBJ1-1
V gene: TRBV15
D gene: NA
CDR3 length: 12
CDR3 protein: CATSSRGAEAFF
CDR3 DNA: TGTGCCACCAGCAGCAGGGGCGCTGAAGCTTTCTTT